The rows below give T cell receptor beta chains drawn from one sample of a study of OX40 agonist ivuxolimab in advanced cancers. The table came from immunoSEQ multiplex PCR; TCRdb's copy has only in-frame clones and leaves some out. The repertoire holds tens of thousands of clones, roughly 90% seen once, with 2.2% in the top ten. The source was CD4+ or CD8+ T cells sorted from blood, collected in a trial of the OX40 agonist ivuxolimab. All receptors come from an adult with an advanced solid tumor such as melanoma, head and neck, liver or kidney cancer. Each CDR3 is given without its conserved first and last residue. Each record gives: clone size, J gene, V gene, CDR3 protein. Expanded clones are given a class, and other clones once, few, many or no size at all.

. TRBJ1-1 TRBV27 ASSLRGAF
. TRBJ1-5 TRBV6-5 ASKHTNQPQH
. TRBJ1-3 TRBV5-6 ASRGGLTRNTIY
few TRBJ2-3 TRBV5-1 ASSLGLAGADTQY
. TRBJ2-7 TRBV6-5 ASRELSHEQY
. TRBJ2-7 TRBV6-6 ASLYTYEQY
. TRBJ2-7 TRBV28 ASSLPEGYEQY
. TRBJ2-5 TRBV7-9 ASTVNQETQY
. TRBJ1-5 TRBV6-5 ASSYGGQPQH
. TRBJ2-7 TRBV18 ASSPYVGEAREQY
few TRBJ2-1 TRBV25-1 ASSESGRFYNEQF
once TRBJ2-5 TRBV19 ASSIDLSARAD
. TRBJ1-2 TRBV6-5 ASSYFGQGARGYT
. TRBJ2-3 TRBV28 ASSFRGLAEADTQY
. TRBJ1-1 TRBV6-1 ASIENPGGGAEAF
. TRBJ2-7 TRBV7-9 ASSPTGITYEQY
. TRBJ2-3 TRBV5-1 ASSLFLGGQGNTDTQY
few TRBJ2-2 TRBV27 ASSLYRGGGELF
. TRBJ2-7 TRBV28 ASILGQGSEQY
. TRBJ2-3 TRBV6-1 ASRGSGLSTDTQY
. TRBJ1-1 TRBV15 ATSRGQGNTEAF
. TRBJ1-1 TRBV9 ASSVTSHTEAF
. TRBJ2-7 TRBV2 ASSGSSYEQY
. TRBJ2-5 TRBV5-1 ASSLGLAGGQETQY
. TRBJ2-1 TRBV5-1 ASSILGRNNEQF
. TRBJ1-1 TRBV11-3 ASSPGGGSGYTEAF
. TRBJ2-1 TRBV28 ASSSSGTGQLSEQF
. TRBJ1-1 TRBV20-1 SPLGPGEAF
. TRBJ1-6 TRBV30 AWGTARSLH
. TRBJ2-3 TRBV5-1 ASKWFAAEPTDTQY
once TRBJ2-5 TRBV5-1 ASSRVSRETQY
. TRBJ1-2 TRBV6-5 ASKTTWNYGYT
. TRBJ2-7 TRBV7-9 ASSSRRDYEQY
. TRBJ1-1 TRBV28 ASSRPGTLNTEAF
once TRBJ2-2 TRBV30 AWADRPGELF
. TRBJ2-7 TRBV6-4 ASSDLKHRGKEY
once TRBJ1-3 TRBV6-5 ASSPGHSGNTIY
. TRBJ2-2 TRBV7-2 ASSLDGDGGELF
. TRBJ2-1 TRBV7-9 ASSLSSSNEQF
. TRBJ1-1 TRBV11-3 ASSTRQGGGNTEAF
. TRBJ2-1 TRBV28 ASSFKLLGDEQF
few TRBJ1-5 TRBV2 ASGAPQGLPGGGNQPQH
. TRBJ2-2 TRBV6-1 ASSETMNTGELF
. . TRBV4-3 ASSQGFGTGDREQY
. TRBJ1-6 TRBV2 ASSEWQPLPLH
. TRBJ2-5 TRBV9 ASSLGLAGETQY
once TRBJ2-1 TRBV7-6 ASSLGAGGLNNEQF
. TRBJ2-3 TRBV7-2 ASSLDRGSTDTQY
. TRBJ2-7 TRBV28 ASSPGLAGGPGYEQY
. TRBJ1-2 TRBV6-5 ASSYEGRGGYT
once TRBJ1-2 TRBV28 ASSLVAGPPNYGYT
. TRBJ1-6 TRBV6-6 ASSYSTTSGSPLH
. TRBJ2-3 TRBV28 ASGGGTTISTDTQY
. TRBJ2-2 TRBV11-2 ASSFRLALTGELF